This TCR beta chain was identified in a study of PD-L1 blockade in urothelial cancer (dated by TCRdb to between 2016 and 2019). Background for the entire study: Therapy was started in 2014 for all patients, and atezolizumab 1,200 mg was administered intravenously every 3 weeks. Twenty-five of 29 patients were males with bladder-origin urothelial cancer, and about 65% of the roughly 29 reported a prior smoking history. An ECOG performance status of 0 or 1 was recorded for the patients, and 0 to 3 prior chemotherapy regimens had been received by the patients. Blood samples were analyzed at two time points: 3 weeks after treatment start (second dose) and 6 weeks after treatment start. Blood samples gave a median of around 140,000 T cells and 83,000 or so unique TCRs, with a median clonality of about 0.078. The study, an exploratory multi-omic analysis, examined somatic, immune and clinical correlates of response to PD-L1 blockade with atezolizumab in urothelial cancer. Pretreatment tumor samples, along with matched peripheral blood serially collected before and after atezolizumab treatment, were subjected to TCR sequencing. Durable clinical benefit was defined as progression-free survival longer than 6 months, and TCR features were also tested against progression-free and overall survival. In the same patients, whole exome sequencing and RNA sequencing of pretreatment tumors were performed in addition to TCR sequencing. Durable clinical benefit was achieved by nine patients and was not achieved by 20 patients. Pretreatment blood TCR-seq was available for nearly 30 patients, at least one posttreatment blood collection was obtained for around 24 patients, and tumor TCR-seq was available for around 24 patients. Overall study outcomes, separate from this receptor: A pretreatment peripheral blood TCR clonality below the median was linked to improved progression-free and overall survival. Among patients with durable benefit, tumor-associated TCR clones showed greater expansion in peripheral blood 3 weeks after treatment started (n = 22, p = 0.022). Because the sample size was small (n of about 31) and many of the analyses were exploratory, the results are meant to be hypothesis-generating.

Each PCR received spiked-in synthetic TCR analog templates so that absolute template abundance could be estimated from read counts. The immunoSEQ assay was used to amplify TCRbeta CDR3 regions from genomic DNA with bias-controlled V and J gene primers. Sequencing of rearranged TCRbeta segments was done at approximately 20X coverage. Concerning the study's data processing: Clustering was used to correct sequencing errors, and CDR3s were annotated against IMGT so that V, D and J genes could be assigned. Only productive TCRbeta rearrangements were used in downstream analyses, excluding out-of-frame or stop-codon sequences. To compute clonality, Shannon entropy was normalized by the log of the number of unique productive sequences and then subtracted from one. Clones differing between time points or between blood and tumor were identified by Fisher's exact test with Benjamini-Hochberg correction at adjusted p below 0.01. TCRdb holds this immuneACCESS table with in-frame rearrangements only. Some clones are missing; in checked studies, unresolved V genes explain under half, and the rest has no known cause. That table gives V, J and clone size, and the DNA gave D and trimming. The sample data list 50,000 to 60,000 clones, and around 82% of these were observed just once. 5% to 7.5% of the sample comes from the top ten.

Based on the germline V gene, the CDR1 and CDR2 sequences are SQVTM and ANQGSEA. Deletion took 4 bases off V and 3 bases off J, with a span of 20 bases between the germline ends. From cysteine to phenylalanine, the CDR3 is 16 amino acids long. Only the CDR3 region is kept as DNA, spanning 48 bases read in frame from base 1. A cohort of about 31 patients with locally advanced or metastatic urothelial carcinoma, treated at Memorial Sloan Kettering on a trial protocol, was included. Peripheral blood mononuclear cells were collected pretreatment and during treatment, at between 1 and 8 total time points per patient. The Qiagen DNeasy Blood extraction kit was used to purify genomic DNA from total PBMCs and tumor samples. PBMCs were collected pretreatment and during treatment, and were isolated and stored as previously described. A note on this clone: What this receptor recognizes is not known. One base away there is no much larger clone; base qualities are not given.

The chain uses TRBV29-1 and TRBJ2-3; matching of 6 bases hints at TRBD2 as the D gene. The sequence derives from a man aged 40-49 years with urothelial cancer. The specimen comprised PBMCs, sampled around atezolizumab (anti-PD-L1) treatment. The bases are TGCAGCGTTGTTGGGGGGAGTAACCCAGGGACAGATACGCAGTATTTT. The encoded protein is CSVVGGSNPGTDTQYF.